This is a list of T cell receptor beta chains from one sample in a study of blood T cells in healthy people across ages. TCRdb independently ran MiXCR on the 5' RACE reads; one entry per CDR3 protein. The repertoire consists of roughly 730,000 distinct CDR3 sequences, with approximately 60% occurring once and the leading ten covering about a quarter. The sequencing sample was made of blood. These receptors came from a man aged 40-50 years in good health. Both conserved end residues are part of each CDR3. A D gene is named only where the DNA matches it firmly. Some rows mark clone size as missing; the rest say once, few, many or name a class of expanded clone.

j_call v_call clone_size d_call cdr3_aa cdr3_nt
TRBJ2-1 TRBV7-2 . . CASSVRGHEQFF TGTGCCAGCAGCGTACGAGGCCATGAGCAGTTCTTC
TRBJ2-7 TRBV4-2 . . CASSQETYNEQYF TGTGCCAGCAGCCAAGAAACTTACAATGAGCAGTACTTC
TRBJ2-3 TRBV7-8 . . CASSPPLRVGDTQYF TGTGCCAGCAGCCCTCCCCTCCGGGTAGGAGATACGCAGTATTTT
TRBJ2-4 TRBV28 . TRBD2 CASSLLAGDSSIQYF TGTGCCAGCAGTTTACTAGCGGGAGATTCCAGCATTCAGTACTTC
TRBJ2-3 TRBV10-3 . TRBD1 CAISALDRDTTDTQYF TGTGCCATCAGTGCGCTCGACAGGGACACCACAGATACGCAGTATTTT
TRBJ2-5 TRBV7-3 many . CASSFMGRGGSETQYF TGTGCCAGCAGCTTTATGGGCAGGGGAGGATCAGAGACCCAGTACTTC
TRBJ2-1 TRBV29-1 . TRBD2 CSVEDLSGRGPEQFF TGCAGCGTTGAAGATCTTAGCGGGAGGGGACCGGAGCAGTTCTTC
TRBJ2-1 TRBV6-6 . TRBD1 CASRPNTGGNEQFF TGTGCCAGCAGACCTAACACAGGGGGCAATGAGCAGTTCTTC
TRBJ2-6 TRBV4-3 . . CASSQEWGRTEKSGANVLTF TGCGCCAGCAGCCAAGAATGGGGAAGGACAGAGAAATCTGGGGCCAACGTCCTGACTTTC
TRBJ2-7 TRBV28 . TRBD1 CASRQGTVEQYF TGTGCTTCAAGACAGGGAACGGTCGAGCAGTACTTC
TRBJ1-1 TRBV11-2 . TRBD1 CASSPRDRTNTEAFF TGTGCCAGCAGCCCCCGGGACAGGACGAACACTGAAGCTTTCTTT
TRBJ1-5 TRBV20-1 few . CSARRGGINSNQPQHF TGCAGTGCTAGAAGGGGAGGGATTAATAGCAATCAGCCCCAGCATTTT
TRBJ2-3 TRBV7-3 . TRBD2 CASSLRPAGGISTDTQYF TGTGCCAGCAGCTTAAGGCCAGCGGGGGGAATTAGCACAGATACGCAGTATTTT
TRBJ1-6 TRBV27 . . CASSTQGLNPGSPLHF TGTGCCAGCAGTACGCAGGGGTTAAACCCGGGGTCACCCCTCCACTTT
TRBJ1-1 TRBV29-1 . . CSVVEQGRINTEAFF TGCAGCGTTGTAGAACAGGGACGAATCAACACTGAAGCTTTCTTT
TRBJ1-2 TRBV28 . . CASTRNDYGYTF TGTGCCAGCACCCGAAACGACTATGGCTACACCTTC
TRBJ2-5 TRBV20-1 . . CSAREVHLGETQYF TGCAGTGCTAGAGAGGTCCACCTCGGCGAGACCCAGTACTTC
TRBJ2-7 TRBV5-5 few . CASRVNYEQYF TGTGCCAGCAGGGTGAACTACGAGCAGTACTTC
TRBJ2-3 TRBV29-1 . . CSASGGRGSTDTQYF TGCAGCGCCAGTGGTGGGAGGGGGAGCACAGATACGCAGTATTTT
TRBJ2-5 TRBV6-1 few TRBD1 CASSLDRVGTQYF TGTGCCAGCAGCCTGGACAGGGTTGGGACCCAGTACTTC
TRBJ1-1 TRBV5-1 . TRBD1 CASSRTGATIEAFF TGCGCCAGCAGCCGGACAGGGGCGACGATTGAAGCTTTCTTT
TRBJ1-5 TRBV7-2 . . CASSLAYPQPQHF TGTGCCAGCAGCTTAGCATATCCTCAGCCCCAGCATTTT
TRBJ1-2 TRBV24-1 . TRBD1 CATSDSQGANYGYTF TGTGCCACCAGTGATTCACAGGGGGCCAACTATGGCTACACCTTC
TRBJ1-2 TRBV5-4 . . CASSPRAAGYGYTF TGTGCCAGCAGCCCCCGGGCCGCGGGCTATGGCTACACCTTC
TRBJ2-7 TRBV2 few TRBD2 CASSAGSGRVEQYF TGTGCCAGCAGTGCTGGGAGCGGGAGGGTCGAGCAGTACTTC
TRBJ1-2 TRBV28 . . CASSLGEGGGLSIRGYTF TGTGCCAGCAGTTTGGGCGAAGGTGGGGGCTTAAGTATTCGTGGCTACACCTTC
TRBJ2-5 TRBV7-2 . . CASSSTTGVETQYF TGTGCCAGCAGCTCCACTACGGGCGTAGAGACCCAGTACTTC
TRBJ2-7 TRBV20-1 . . CSASLSGATYEQYF TGCAGTGCTAGCCTTAGCGGAGCTACCTACGAGCAGTACTTC
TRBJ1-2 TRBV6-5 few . CASSYEGRSYGYTF TGTGCCAGCAGTTACGAAGGTCGGAGCTATGGCTACACCTTC
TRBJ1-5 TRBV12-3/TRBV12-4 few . CASSLAPGQPQHF TGTGCCAGCAGTTTAGCACCAGGGCAGCCCCAGCATTTT
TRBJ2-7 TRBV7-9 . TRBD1 CASSPGQGTSSYEQYF TGTGCCAGCAGCCCCGGACAGGGGACGAGCTCCTACGAGCAGTACTTC
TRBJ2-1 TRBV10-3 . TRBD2 CATMIAGGPQNEQFF TGTGCCACCATGATAGCGGGAGGGCCTCAAAATGAGCAGTTCTTC
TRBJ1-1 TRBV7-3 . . CASSRAGNTEAFF TGTGCCAGCAGCCGAGCTGGGAACACTGAAGCTTTCTTT
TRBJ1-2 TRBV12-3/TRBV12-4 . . CASRGGNRLTDGYTF TGTGCCAGCAGAGGGGGTAACCGATTGACCGATGGCTACACCTTC
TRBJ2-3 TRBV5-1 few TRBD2 CASSPQIGISGDPTDTQYF TGCGCCAGCAGCCCACAAATCGGGATTAGCGGGGATCCCACAGATACGCAGTATTTT
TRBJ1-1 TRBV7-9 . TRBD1 CASSLQTGSTEAFF TGTGCCAGCAGCCTCCAGACAGGGTCAACTGAAGCTTTCTTT
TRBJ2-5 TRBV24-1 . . CATSDNSLVQETQYF TGTGCCACCAGTGATAATAGCTTGGTCCAAGAGACCCAGTACTTC
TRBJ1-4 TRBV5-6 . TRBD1 CASSLAGQGGEEKLFF TGTGCCAGCAGCTTGGCAGGACAGGGCGGTGAAGAAAAACTGTTTTTT
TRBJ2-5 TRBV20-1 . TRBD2 CSAPLAGGTETQYF TGCAGTGCACCACTAGCGGGGGGAACGGAGACCCAGTACTTC
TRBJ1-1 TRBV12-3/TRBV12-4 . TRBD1 CASSKGTAMNTEAFF TGTGCCAGCAGTAAGGGGACAGCCATGAACACTGAAGCTTTCTTT
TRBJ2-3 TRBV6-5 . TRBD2 CASSLREGRRDTQYF TGCGCCAGCAGTCTTAGGGAGGGCCGTAGAGATACGCAGTATTTT
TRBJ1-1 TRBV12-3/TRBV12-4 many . CASSPGTGHVEVNTEAFF TGTGCCAGCAGCCCCGGGACGGGACATGTCGAGGTGAACACTGAAGCTTTCTTT
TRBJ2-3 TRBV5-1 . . CASSLGGRLEADTQYF TGCGCCAGCAGCTTAGGTGGGAGGCTTGAAGCAGATACGCAGTATTTT
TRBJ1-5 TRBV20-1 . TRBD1 CSARSKGQGGWSNQPQHF TGCAGTGCTAGGAGTAAGGGACAGGGTGGATGGAGCAATCAGCCCCAGCATTTT
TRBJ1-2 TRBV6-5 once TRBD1 CASRNTGGFGYGYTF TGTGCCAGCAGGAACACAGGGGGCTTCGGCTATGGCTACACCTTC
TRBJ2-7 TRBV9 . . CASSVDQGTTYEQYF TGTGCCAGCAGCGTAGATCAGGGGACGACCTACGAGCAGTACTTC
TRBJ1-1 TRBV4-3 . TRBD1 CASSPNSRDREEAFF TGCGCCAGCAGCCCGAACTCCCGGGACAGGGAAGAAGCTTTCTTT
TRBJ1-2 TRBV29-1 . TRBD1 CSVVSFSGQGYGYTF TGCAGCGTTGTGTCATTTAGCGGACAGGGATACGGCTACACCTTC
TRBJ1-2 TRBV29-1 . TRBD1 CSAEDTGTGGGYTF TGCAGCGCTGAAGATACCGGGACAGGGGGTGGCTACACCTTC
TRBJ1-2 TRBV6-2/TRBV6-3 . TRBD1 CASTRGTGNYGYTF TGTGCCAGCACCCGAGGGACAGGGAACTATGGCTACACCTTC